The 22 T cell receptor beta chains below come from one sample, sequenced in a study of lymphopenia after photon versus proton radiotherapy. Libraries were prepared by immunoSEQ multiplex PCR; TCRdb keeps only in-frame clonotypes and omits some of them. The sample yields approximately 12,000 clones, about 85% seen once. The specimen was peripheral blood, collected from a patient treated with photon-based radiotherapy. Every receptor here comes from a man aged 55-75 years with pancreatic cancer.

Points on this clone: Other DNA sequences in this specimen translate into the identical CDR3. This chain uses TRBV18 with TRBJ1-1; TRBD1 is a possible D gene (6 bases). The germline V gene has CDR1 KGHSH and CDR2 LQKENI. V was trimmed by 5 bases and J by 4 bases, leaving 20 bases between them. This CDR3 has 16 residues. The chain's CDR3 is CASSAGVYRDGTEAFF. As DNA, the CDR3 is TGTGCCAGCTCAGCTGGGGTGTACAGGGACGGCACTGAAGCTTTCTTT.

V usage is TRBV30 and J usage is TRBJ2-7, with D perhaps TRBD1 (6 bases). The germline V and J ends were trimmed by 0 bases and 7 bases, with 10 bases remaining between them. Germline V gene lookup returns CDR1 GTSNPN and CDR2 SVGIG (reference sequence). The CDR3 runs 12 residues. The CDR3 spells CAWSVGGNEQYF. CDR3 coding DNA: TGTGCCTGGAGTGTAGGGGGAAATGAGCAGTACTTC.

V usage is TRBV30 and J usage is TRBJ2-7; TRBD2 matches at 12 bases. CDR3 size: 15 residues. Germline loops: CDR1 GTSNPN, CDR2 SVGIG (reference sequence). Trimming at V came to 2 bases and at J to 5 bases, leaving 7 bases not matched to a gene. The CDR3, as DNA: TGTGCCTGGAGTCTAGCGGGGGGGATTCTAAACGAGCAGTACTTC. Encoded protein: CAWSLAGGILNEQYF.

The chain combines TRBV9 with TRBJ2-7; D tentatively reads TRBD1 or TRBD2 (5 bases each). The V and J ends lost 4 bases and 2 bases respectively, with 10 bases between them. The CDR3 extends over 13 amino acids. Germline V CDR1 and CDR2: SGDLS, YYNGEE. CDR3 sequence (DNA): TGTGCCAGCAGCCGGGACCCCACCTACGAGCAGTACTTC. Translation gives CASSRDPTYEQYF.

The CDR3 DNA reads TGTGCCAGCAGCAAAGAAGGGGGAAGGGACTATGGCTACACCTTC. As protein: CASSKEGGRDYGYTF. The chain links TRBV21-1 to TRBJ1-2; the table calls TRBD1, which could not be checked here. TRBV21-1 is described as a pseudogene. The CDR3 covers 15 residues.

This clone is a singleton in its sample. The chain recombines TRBV18 with TRBJ1-2; 8 nucleotides line up with TRBD1. From germline, CDR1 is KGHSH and CDR2 LQKENI. The V gene end was trimmed by 3 bases and the J gene end by 1 base; junction bases not matched to a gene: 10. The CDR3 has 17 amino acids. Here the CDR3 DNA reads TGTGCCAGCTCACCGGGGACAGGAACACAATATAACTATGGCTACACCTTC. This encodes CASSPGTGTQYNYGYTF.

CDR3 sequence (DNA): TGTGCCAGCAGCCTCGGTGGTGGTGAGCAGTTCTTC. This encodes CASSLGGGEQFF. The rearrangement joins TRBV6-5 to TRBJ2-1; D is ambiguous. CDR1 MNHEY and CDR2 SVGAGI come from the germline V gene. CDR3 length equals 12 residues. V lost 6 bases and J lost 9, with 12 bases in between.

The V and J genes are TRBV11-2 and TRBJ2-4; TRBD2 aligns across 9 bases. The CDR3 totals 15 residues. CDR1 and CDR2 (germline): SGHAT, FQNNGV. The V segment lost 5 bases and the J segment 1 base; nucleotides outside the gene matches: 3. Written as DNA, the CDR3 is TGTGCCAGCAGCCAGAGCGGGGGGGCCAAAAACATTCAGTACTTC. This encodes CASSQSGGAKNIQYF. Full variable domain (rest looked up from reference TRBV11-2 and TRBJ2-4): EAGVAQSPRYKIIEKRQSVAFWCNPISGHATLYWYQQILGQGPKLLIQFQNNGVVDDSQLPKDRFSAERLKGVDSTLKIQPAKLEDSAVYLCASSQSGGAKNIQYFGAGTRLSVL.

The J gene is TRBJ2-1, the V gene TRBV29-1; possibly TRBD1 or TRBD2 for D (5 bases each). The CDR3 covers 16 residues. Trimming took off 1 base at V and 0 bases at J, with 13 bases between the two ends. Germline V lookup: CDR1 SQVTM, CDR2 ANQGSEA. CDR3 sequence: CSVEGGWGNSYNEQFF. CDR3 bases: TGCAGCGTTGAAGGAGGGTGGGGGAACTCCTACAATGAGCAGTTCTTC.

The chain joins TRBV4-3 to TRBJ1-1; D remains unclear. Between the trimmed V and J ends, which lost 4 bases and 0 bases, there was a span of 18 bases. This CDR3 has 17 amino acids. Germline V gene lookup returns CDR1 LGHNA and CDR2 YSLEER. CDR3 DNA: TGCGCCAGCAGCCGAGGACGGATTGAATTAATGAACACTGAAGCTTTCTTT. Protein: CASSRGRIELMNTEAFF.

The chain is built from TRBV6-5 and TRBJ1-2, with 8 bases that match TRBD1. Germline values: CDR1 MNHEY, CDR2 SVGAGI. Trimming removed 5 bases from V and 10 bases from J; junction bases left unmatched: 12. The CDR3 covers 14 residues. As DNA, the CDR3 is TGTGCCAGCAGTGCAGGACAGGGAGAGGGGACCTACACCTTC. Encoded protein: CASSAGQGEGTYTF.

This chain uses TRBV5-1 with TRBJ1-2; D is possibly TRBD1 (5 bases). The V and J ends lost 4 bases and 7 bases respectively, with 20 bases between them. This CDR3 comprises 15 residues. Germline values: CDR1 SGHRS, CDR2 YFSETQ. The CDR3 coding sequence is TGCGCCAGCAGCGGCTCCATCGGCTCTGGGGGTGGCTACACCTTC. Encoded protein: CASSGSIGSGGGYTF. Together with reference TRBV5-1 and TRBJ1-2, the CDR3 gives the full variable domain: KAGVTQTPRYLIKTRGQQVTLSCSPISGHRSVSWYQQTPGQGLQFLFEYFSETQRNKGNFPGRFSGRQFSNSRSEMNVSTLELGDSALYLCASSGSIGSGGGYTFGSGTRLTVV.

The V gene is TRBV10-2, the J gene TRBJ1-1; 10 bases are a match to TRBD1. The J segment lost 5 bases and the V segment lost 8 bases, leaving 5 bases of the junction unmatched. The V gene's germline CDR1 is WSHSY and CDR2 SAAADI. The CDR3 is 13 residues long. The CDR3 DNA is TGCGCCAGCCGGGACAGGGGATTGACTGAAGCTTTCTTT. It translates to CASRDRGLTEAFF.

The chain employs TRBV10-3 and TRBJ2-7; possibly TRBD1 for D (6 bases). The CDR3 extends over 15 amino acids. V shed 3 bases and J shed 3 bases, with 15 bases lying between them. Germline V gene sequence: CDR1 ENHRY, CDR2 SYGVKD. CDR3 region: CAISDGQSLLYEQYF. In DNA, the CDR3 is TGTGCCATCAGTGACGGACAGTCCCTACTCTACGAGCAGTACTTC.

This clone was counted once. The genes are TRBV6-5 and TRBJ1-2; possible D gene TRBD1, 6 bases. V lost 5 bases to trimming and J lost 2 bases, with 12 bases between them. The V gene's germline CDR1 is MNHEY and CDR2 SVGAGI. This CDR3 comprises 14 residues. The CDR3 loop is CASSRGNRNYGYTF. CDR3 nucleotide sequence: TGTGCCAGCAGTAGGGGGAATAGGAACTATGGCTACACCTTC.

The chain carries TRBV10-1 and TRBJ2-3, with D perhaps matching TRBD2 (6 bases). There are 16 residues in the CDR3. V was clipped by 6 bases and J by 0 bases, with 16 bases between them. Germline loops: CDR1 WNHNN, CDR2 SYGVQD (reference sequence). The CDR3 bases are TGCGCCAGCAGACCCGAGGGACTTGCTAGCACAGATACGCAGTATTTT. Encoded protein: CASRPEGLASTDTQYF.

The chain joins TRBV5-5 to TRBJ2-7; 7 nucleotides match TRBD1. V shed 4 bases, J shed 1 base, and the junction held 8 bases outside the gene matches. This CDR3 region has 15 residues. Germline lookup yields CDR1 SGHKS and CDR2 YYEKEE (reference sequence). CDR3 protein: CASSQTSGQSYEQYF. DNA of the CDR3: TGTGCCAGCAGCCAAACTTCGGGACAGTCCTACGAGCAGTACTTC.

The V gene is TRBV5-1, the J gene TRBJ2-7, with D possibly called TRBD1 or TRBD2 (5 bases each). The CDR3 spans 15 residues. CDR1 SGHRS and CDR2 YFSETQ come from the germline V gene. V lost 4 bases and J 0 bases, leaving 14 bases between the germline ends. The CDR3 is CASSETGLRSYEQYF. As DNA, the CDR3 is TGCGCCAGCAGCGAAACAGGACTTCGCTCCTACGAGCAGTACTTC.

V usage is TRBV6-1 and J usage is TRBJ1-5, with D hard to call. CDR1 is MNHNS and CDR2 is SASEGT in the germline V gene. The CDR3 covers 15 residues. The germline V and J ends were trimmed by 6 bases and 0 bases, with 12 bases remaining between them. CDR3 residues: CASSITQYSNQPQHF. CDR3 sequence (DNA): TGTGCCAGCAGCATCACACAGTATAGCAATCAGCCCCAGCATTTT.

The chain joins TRBV7-3 to TRBJ1-2; the D is unclear. The V and J ends lost 5 bases and 4 bases respectively, with 11 bases between them. Germline V CDR1 and CDR2: SGHTA, FQGTGA. The CDR3 consists of 13 residues. The CDR3 nucleotides are TGTGCCAGCAGCCCCTCTTCCGGCTATGGCTACACCTTC. As protein: CASSPSSGYGYTF.

CDR3 DNA sequence: TGTGCCAGCAGATCCACAAAGGCCTCATACACCGGGGAGCTGTTTTTT. It is translated as CASRSTKASYTGELFF. This chain joins TRBV27 and TRBJ2-2, with no clear D. The length of the CDR3 is 16 residues. The V and J ends lost 6 bases and 3 bases respectively, with 17 bases between them. CDR1 is MNHEY and CDR2 is SMNVEV in the germline V gene (reference sequence).

V and J are TRBV9 and TRBJ1-2, with TRBD1 identical over 9 bases. The CDR3 consists of 15 residues. The V gene's germline CDR1 is SGDLS and CDR2 YYNGEE. V lost 1 base and J lost 4; bases outside the gene matches: 5. The CDR3 loop reads CASSVLQGAGYGYTF. The CDR3 nucleotides read TGTGCCAGCAGCGTACTACAGGGGGCTGGCTATGGCTACACCTTC.